The entry that follows covers one T cell receptor beta chain sequence. Its antigen remains unknown. The data belong to a study of cytomegalovirus exposure and HLA in healthy donors. PCR employed 60 Vbeta and 13 Jbeta primers. TCRdb's copy holds only in-frame clones and misses some; the assay was immunoSEQ multiplex PCR. The table includes just under 250,000 clones, about 80% detected once. The germline gives CDR1 LNHDA, CDR2 SQIVND (reference sequence). The CDR3 sequence is 11 residues long. The germline V and J ends were trimmed by 9 bases and 12 bases, with 12 bases remaining between them. Study-level results: CMV serostatus was the sole immune exposure data available. It was 150 to 200 TCR beta chains that were listed as cytomegalovirus-associated. Rates of TCR association differed by HLA locus in a later analysis, with DRB1 highest and HLA-C lowest.

The sequence came from a woman in her thirties or forties in good health and CMV-seropositive. The source material was PBMCs. J is TRBJ1-6 and V is TRBV19; D not certain. The CDR3 DNA follows: TGTGCCAGCGCCGCGGCGGGACCCCTCCACTTT. Residues: CASAAAGPLHF.